These 21 T cell receptor beta chains share one sample of origin, sequenced in a study of regulatory T cells in long-lasting Graves disease. To make TCR beta libraries, researchers used iRepertoire HTBI primers and Arm-PCR of CDR3 regions. TCRdb itself ran the multiplex PCR reads through MiXCR, one entry per CDR3 protein. This sample yields 350,000 to 550,000 distinct CDR3 sequences, of which approximately 16% are seen a single time; 20% to 25% belongs to the top ten. Time point denoted: newly diagnosed GD, antithyroid drugs for less than 3 months. Researchers made the TCR library from RNA that was extracted from PBMCs. These data were also reused for a study on T cells in Graves' hyperthyroidism and ophthalmopathy.

The sample was peripheral blood mononuclear cells (PBMCs), taken at new diagnosis, from a patient treated with antithyroid drugs. The receptors derive from a woman aged 18-30 years with Graves disease.

This clonotype has ten or more counts. The chain couples TRBV9 to TRBJ2-7; D not certain. V lost 0 bases and J lost 3, with 7 bases in between. Germline values: CDR1 SGDLS, CDR2 YYNGEE. The CDR3 runs 13 residues. CDR3: CASSVGRDYEQYF. The CDR3 nucleotides are TGTGCCAGCAGCGTAGGTAGGGACTACGAGCAGTACTTC.

About this clonotype: The germline gene is not matched at one end of the junction; a read error may be the cause. The chain joins TRBV29-1 to TRBJ1-1; D might be TRBD1 (5 bases). Germline V gene sequence: CDR1 SQVTM, CDR2 ANQGSEA. The length of the CDR3 is 11 residues. The CDR3 here is CGVEYWGNAFF. CDR3 nucleotide sequence: TGCGGCGTTGAATACTGGGGGAACGCTTTCTTT.

This clonotype was seen at least ten times. The chain is built from TRBV28 and TRBJ2-1; D is ambiguous. Germline V gene lookup returns CDR1 MDHEN and CDR2 SYDVKM. The germline V and J ends were trimmed by 3 bases and 5 bases, with 5 bases remaining between them. The CDR3 is 12 amino acids. CDR3 nucleotide sequence: TGTGCCAGCAGTTTCATGAACAATGAGCAGTTCTTC. Its protein product is CASSFMNNEQFF.

Ten or more counts support this clonotype. The rearrangement links TRBV24-1 to TRBJ2-1, with TRBD2 identical over 10 bases. CDR3 length: 17 residues. Losses at the gene ends were 5 bases for V and 1 base for J; bases not matched to a gene: 7. The germline V gene encodes CDR1 KGHDR and CDR2 SFDVKD. CDR3 protein: CATSAPSGSPSYNEQFF. CDR3 nucleotide sequence: TGTGCCACCAGTGCGCCTAGCGGGAGCCCGTCCTACAATGAGCAGTTCTTC.

There are many counts of this clonotype. This chain uses TRBV28 with TRBJ2-7; maybe TRBD2 (6 bases). The V gene lost 5 bases and the J gene lost 3 bases, with 11 bases spanning the gap. The CDR3 length is 13 residues. Per the germline V gene, CDR1 is MDHEN and CDR2 is SYDVKM. CDR3 nucleotide sequence: TGTGCCAGCAGTACGGGGCGGGGCTACGAGCAGTACTTC. It translates to CASSTGRGYEQYF.

In its sample, this clonotype was seen many times. The chain joins TRBV7-9 to TRBJ1-2; D is uncertain. The V gene lost 1 base and the J gene lost 4 bases, with 7 bases spanning the gap. The CDR3 runs 13 residues. The germline V gene has CDR1 SEHNR and CDR2 FQNEAQ (reference sequence). CDR3 DNA: TGTGCCAGCAGCTTAGGTGTAGGCTATGGCTACACCTTC. Translating it yields CASSLGVGYGYTF.

The chain is built from TRBV12-3 or TRBV12-4 and TRBJ2-7; D gene ambiguous. The CDR3 runs 16 residues. V lost 3 bases, J lost 4 bases, and 19 bases lay in between. The CDR3 DNA reads TGTGCCAGCAGTTTGTCTGACGAATCCCTAACGTACGAGCAGTACTTC. Amino acids: CASSLSDESLTYEQYF.

The table lists this clonotype with many counts. The chain carries TRBV30 and TRBJ2-5; TRBD1 matches at 10 bases. The V and J ends lost 3 bases and 4 bases, in that order; junction bases with no gene match: 8. Germline loops: CDR1 GTSNPN, CDR2 SVGIG (reference sequence). There are 15 residues in the CDR3. Here the CDR3 reads CAWRARDRGSETQYF. Written as DNA, the CDR3 is TGTGCCTGGAGGGCAAGGGACAGGGGATCAGAGACCCAGTACTTC.

This clonotype was detected many times. The chain has TRBV7-3 and TRBJ2-1; TRBD2 might be the D (6 bases). V was cut by 5 bases and J by 0 bases, with 17 bases left in between. The length of the CDR3 is 17 residues. The germline V gene has CDR1 SGHTA and CDR2 FQGTGA. The CDR3 reads CASSLALAANSYNEQFF. The CDR3 region has the DNA TGTGCCAGCAGCCTAGCCTTAGCGGCTAACTCCTACAATGAGCAGTTCTTC.

The rearrangement links TRBV19 to TRBJ1-5; the D is unclear. CDR1 is LNHDA, CDR2 SQIVND, per germline (reference sequence). CDR3 length: 17 amino acids. Trimming left V 4 bases short and J 0 bases short, with 16 bases between. The CDR3, as DNA: TGTGCCAGTAGTACTACCAGACCGGGTAATAGCAATCAGCCCCAGCATTTT. As protein: CASSTTRPGNSNQPQHF.

This clonotype was seen repeatedly, ten times or more. V usage is TRBV6-2 or TRBV6-3 and J usage is TRBJ2-1; 7 nucleotides match TRBD2. CDR3 size: 14 residues. After removal of 2 bases from V and 6 bases from J, the junction contained 4 bases not matched to a gene. Germline loops: CDR1 MNHEY, CDR2 SVGEGT. The CDR3 coding sequence is TGTGCCAGCAGTTACCTGAGCGGGGTCAATGAGCAGTTCTTC. Translated, it gives CASSYLSGVNEQFF.

This clonotype came up many times. CDR3 in DNA: TGCAGTGCAAAAGACAGGGCAGAGACCCAGTACTTC. Translated, it gives CSAKDRAETQYF. The gene calls are TRBV20-1 and TRBJ2-5; 7 bases map to TRBD1. This CDR3 region has 12 residues. V gave up 6 bases and J gave up 4 bases; unmatched junction bases: 5. CDR1 is DFQATT, CDR2 SNEGSKA, per germline (reference sequence).

This clonotype was detected many times. The CDR3 region is CSARVWDRGAEKLFF. CDR3 bases: TGCAGTGCTAGAGTCTGGGACAGAGGCGCGGAAAAACTGTTTTTT. The chain joins TRBV20-1 to TRBJ1-4; 7 nucleotides match TRBD1. CDR3 size: 15 residues. The V gene end was trimmed by 1 base and the J gene end by 8 bases; junction bases not matched to a gene: 10. The germline V gene encodes CDR1 DFQATT and CDR2 SNEGSKA (reference sequence).

With respect to this clonotype: This may be a read error: a much more frequent sequence differs by one nucleotide. The chain combines TRBV2 with TRBJ2-1; D may be TRBD2 (5 bases). CDR1 SNHLY and CDR2 FYNNEI come from the germline V gene. Trimming took off 3 bases at V and 10 bases at J, with 16 bases between the two ends. There are 14 residues in the CDR3. CDR3 nucleotides: TGTGCCAGCAGTGATCGGGGAAAACTATACGAGCAGTTCTTC. This sequence encodes CASSDRGKLYEQFF.

This clonotype was seen only a few times. V and J are TRBV30 and TRBJ2-7, with D unresolved. Germline values: CDR1 GTSNPN, CDR2 SVGIG (reference sequence). The CDR3 is 15 amino acids. Trimming shortened V by 2 bases and J by 6 bases, and 20 bases separated the two germline ends. This chain's CDR3 is CAWSTFGGAKVEQYF. The CDR3 DNA is TGTGCCTGGAGTACTTTTGGCGGAGCCAAGGTCGAGCAGTACTTC.

This clonotype came up a few times. This chain links TRBV10-2 with TRBJ2-5; D ambiguous. This CDR3 is 15 amino acids long. Trimming removed 7 bases from V and 5 bases from J, with 20 bases in between. CDR1 WSHSY and CDR2 SAAADI come from the germline V gene. In nucleotides, the CDR3 is TGCGCCAGCACCGAGGCGAGTCTGTTGGGGGAGACCCAGTACTTC. Protein sequence: CASTEASLLGETQYF.

For this clonotype: The junction does not match germline at one end; this may be a read error. CDR3 protein: CASTLLNAGELFF. In nucleotides, the CDR3 is TGTGCCAGCACCCTTTTGAACGCCGGGGAGCTGTTTTTT. V is TRBV6-1 and J is TRBJ2-2; D ambiguous. This CDR3 has 13 amino acids. Germline lookup yields CDR1 MNHNS and CDR2 SASEGT.

The sample holds many counts of this clonotype. This rearrangement joins TRBV28 to TRBJ2-3; possibly TRBD2 for D (6 bases). Germline V lookup: CDR1 MDHEN, CDR2 SYDVKM. CDR3 length: 14 amino acids. V was trimmed by 5 bases and J by 8 bases, leaving 17 bases between them. CDR3 protein: CASSPSGAPFTQYF. The CDR3 region has the DNA TGTGCCAGCAGTCCTTCGGGAGCCCCATTTACGCAGTATTTT.

V is TRBV5-1 and J is TRBJ2-5; a possible D gene is TRBD1 (6 bases). Germline V gene sequence: CDR1 SGHRS, CDR2 YFSETQ. This CDR3 region has 13 residues. V lost 5 bases, J lost 5 bases, and 13 bases lay in between. DNA of the CDR3: TGCGCCAGCAGGATACAGGGTCAGGAGACCCAGTACTTC. Translation: CASRIQGQETQYF.

The sample holds many counts of this clonotype. This chain links TRBV18 with TRBJ1-1; no clear D gene. This CDR3 is built from 16 residues. V lost 2 bases and J 10 bases, leaving 23 bases between the germline ends. CDR1 and CDR2 from the germline V gene are KGHSH and LQKENI. Written as DNA, the CDR3 is TGTGCCAGCTCACCATACGAACGAGGTGGGCCCAAGGGAGCTTTCTTT. Translating gives CASSPYERGGPKGAFF. The full variable domain, rest sourced from reference TRBV18 and TRBJ1-1, is NAGVMQNPRHLVRRRGQEARLRCSPMKGHSHVYWYRQLPEEGLKFMVYLQKENIIDESGMPKERFSAEFPKEGPSILRIQQVVRGDSAAYFCASSPYERGGPKGAFFGQGTRLTVV.

This clonotype was counted at least ten times. This chain joins TRBV19 and TRBJ1-5, with TRBD1 as a possible D gene (6 bases). The CDR3 is 20 residues long. Trimming left V 3 bases short and J 0 bases short, with 24 bases between. Germline loops: CDR1 LNHDA, CDR2 SQIVND (reference sequence). CDR3 DNA sequence: TGTGCCAGTAGTATCAAGGGGGGACAAAGTTCCGCTCTTAGCAATCAGCCCCAGCATTTT. Its translation: CASSIKGGQSSALSNQPQHF.